This entry describes one T cell receptor beta chain. Its specific antigen is unknown. The input lacks base qualities; no much larger clone sits a single base away. The entry originates in a study of a mutant IDH1 vaccine in newly diagnosed glioma (dated by TCRdb to 2020 to 2022). Study-level background: Of the roughly 34 treated patients, approximately 62% were male and 37.5% were female, and the mean age was 40.4 years. Before enrollment, patients had received standard therapy of radiotherapy alone, temozolomide alone, or radiochemotherapy with temozolomide; most received the combination. Peripheral blood samples were drawn at six visits, namely V03 (baseline), V05, V07, V10, V12 and V13. For exploratory analyses, around 26 treated patients had longitudinal TCRB deep sequencing done wherever samples were available. Findings and caveats that apply to the study as a whole: The authors stated that sample limitations prevented analyses of patient blood samples from being reproduced. No apparent relationship was observed between pseudoprogression and alterations in the top peripheral T cell clonotypes detected by TCRB sequencing. Availability determined which PBMC samples were chosen for TCRB deep sequencing. Immune responses induced by the vaccine were seen in around 94% of patients across multiple MHC alleles.

The library came from the immunoSEQ multiplex PCR assay. The hsTCRB Kit was used according to the manufacturer's protocol to amplify rearranged TCR beta chain sequences. Sequencing of TCRB libraries was carried out on an Illumina MiSeq. On the authors' methods: The proprietary platform of the kit vendor was used for demultiplexing, trimming and gene mapping. The table was pulled from immuneACCESS by TCRdb, which kept in-frame rearrangements only. Such tables lose some clones; where checked, under half of the loss comes from unresolved V genes, and the rest has no known cause. Clone size and the V and J calls come from that table; the DNA yielded D and trimming. The sample profile shows 15,000 to 20,000 clones; just under 80% of them were found once. The ten largest clones represent more than 8.5% of the sample. The germline V gene supplies CDR1 SGHRS and CDR2 YFSETQ. For this chain, trimming is 2 bases at the V end and 0 bases at the J end, and the number of junction bases without a gene match is 1. The cysteine opens and the phenylalanine closes a CDR3 of 15 amino acids. Only the CDR3 part of the read is kept: 45 bases, read in frame from the first base.

The sample's time point, from its label and the paper: baseline, week 1 (first vaccination visit). The treatment or condition label here, explained by the study, means: pre-vaccination baseline after standard-of-care therapy. The donors had newly diagnosed IDH1-mutant astrocytomas of WHO grade 3 or 4 that showed loss of nuclear ATRX. The samples were drawn from NOA16, a multicentre, single-arm, open-label phase I trial in Germany that tested a mutant IDH1 peptide vaccine in humans for the first time. For immunogenicity testing, the blood drawn at visit V03 was used as the baseline sample. Genomic DNA for TCRB sequencing was isolated from EDTA blood with the DNeasy Blood and Tissue Kit.

The rearranged segments are TRBV5-1 and TRBJ2-1, with 8 bases aligning to TRBD2. This receptor was taken from a middle-aged man with glioma. This sample comprised PBMCs, obtained from a glioma patient treated with radiotherapy, temozolomide or both. The sequence in DNA is TGCGCCAGCAGCTTCAGCGGGAGCTCCTACAATGAGCAGTTCTTC. Translated, this is CASSFSGSSYNEQFF.